What follows are 26 T cell receptor beta chains derived from one specimen sequenced in a study of HIV-infected patients and healthy controls. Antiretroviral therapy had run roughly three months, about 14 weeks, before follow-up blood collection. All unsorted peripheral T cells were captured because whole blood was used without fractionation. About 500 ng RNA was reverse transcribed with alpha and beta constant-region primers. Using multiplexing indices, alpha and beta chain libraries were generated apart by chain-specific third strand synthesis. In TCRdb, the 5' RACE reads were re-called with MiXCR into one record per CDR3 protein. This repertoire shows about 6,600 distinct CDR3 sequences, roughly a tenth found once; its top ten account for 15% to 20%. The specimen comprised blood, sampled during antiretroviral therapy. These receptors were collected from an adult with HIV infection.

Relative to its sample, this clonotype is medium-sized. This chain's CDR3 is CASSLAGVKTYEQYF. CDR3 DNA sequence: TGCGCCAGCAGCTTGGCGGGGGTAAAGACCTACGAGCAGTACTTC. This chain connects TRBV5-1 to TRBJ2-7; TRBD2 might be the D (6 bases). V was clipped by 0 bases and J by 2 bases, with 12 bases between them. CDR3 length equals 15 residues. Germline V gene sequence: CDR1 SGHRS, CDR2 YFSETQ. Based on the CDR3 plus reference TRBV5-1 and TRBJ2-7, the full variable domain is KAGVTQTPRYLIKTRGQQVTLSCSPISGHRSVSWYQQTPGQGLQFLFEYFSETQRNKGNFPGRFSGRQFSNSRSEMNVSTLELGDSALYLCASSLAGVKTYEQYFGPGTRLTVT.

The V and J genes are TRBV25-1 and TRBJ2-1; D might be TRBD2 (5 bases). CDR3 length: 15 residues. The ends were cut back, 0 bases at V and 6 bases at J, with 12 bases in the middle. Per the germline V gene, CDR1 is MGHDK and CDR2 is SYGVNS. In nucleotides, the CDR3 is TGTGCCAGCAGTGAATATATAGACACTAGCAATGAGCAGTTCTTC. It codes for CASSEYIDTSNEQFF.

This clonotype is classed as medium-sized. CDR3 coding DNA: TGTGCCAGCAGTAGGGGGACACAAGAGCAGTACTTC. Protein sequence: CASSRGTQEQYF. The rearrangement joins TRBV2 to TRBJ2-7, with a possible D match to TRBD1 (6 bases). The CDR3 length is 12 residues. V lost 5 bases and J lost 7, with 12 bases in between. The germline CDR1 and CDR2 sequences are SNHLY and FYNNEI. The whole variable domain, filled in from reference TRBV2 and TRBJ2-7, reads EPEVTQTPSHQVTQMGQEVILRCVPISNHLYFYWYRQILGQKVEFLVSFYNNEISEKSEIFDDQFSVERPDGSNFTLKIRSTKLEDSAMYFCASSRGTQEQYFGPGTRLTVT.

This clonotype is termed medium-sized. V is TRBV2 and J is TRBJ2-1, with TRBD2 matching over 7 bases. The CDR3 has 14 residues. J gave up 2 bases and V 8 bases, and 6 bases lay outside the gene matches. Germline V CDR1 and CDR2: SNHLY, FYNNEI. This chain's CDR3 is CASVPSGPYNEQFF. DNA for the CDR3: TGTGCCAGCGTCCCTAGCGGCCCCTACAATGAGCAGTTCTTC.

This clonotype is medium-sized. V and J are TRBV27 and TRBJ1-2; D possibly corresponds to TRBD1 (5 bases). V lost 2 bases, J lost 5 bases, and 18 bases lay in between. Germline-derived CDR1 and CDR2 are MNHEY and SMNVEV (reference sequence). The CDR3 sequence is 16 residues long. The CDR3 coding sequence is TGTGCCAGCAGTTTAAACGGGGGAGCGGGGGAATATGGCTACACCTTC. It specifies CASSLNGGAGEYGYTF.

By share, this clonotype counts as medium-sized. The chain recombines TRBV29-1 with TRBJ2-1; either TRBD1 or TRBD2 may supply D (6 bases each). This CDR3 is built from 15 residues. V lost 7 bases to trimming and J lost 7 bases, with 23 bases between them. The germline V gene encodes CDR1 SQVTM and CDR2 ANQGSEA. The CDR3 bases are TGCAGCGGACTAGGGACACCCAAGGGGAGGAATGAGCAGTTCTTC. Encoded protein: CSGLGTPKGRNEQFF.

This clonotype is labeled as medium-sized. The gene calls are TRBV12-3 or TRBV12-4 and TRBJ2-1, with TRBD2 matching over 13 bases. CDR3 length equals 16 residues. V gave up 6 bases and J gave up 6 bases; unmatched junction bases: 8. The CDR3 sequence is CASRETSGGPLNEQFF. In DNA, the CDR3 is TGTGCCAGCAGGGAGACTAGCGGGGGGCCCCTCAATGAGCAGTTCTTC.

The chain carries TRBV29-1 and TRBJ1-1; maybe TRBD1 (6 bases). CDR1 and CDR2 from the germline V gene are SQVTM and ANQGSEA. This CDR3 has 14 residues. This CDR3 reads CSVQTGIRNTEAFF. Written as DNA, the CDR3 is TGCAGTGTACAAACAGGGATTAGGAACACTGAAGCTTTCTTT.

In its sample, this clonotype is medium-sized. The gene calls are TRBV7-2 and TRBJ2-3; D is tentatively TRBD1 or TRBD2 (6 bases each). The V and J ends lost 2 bases and 3 bases respectively, with 12 bases between them. This CDR3 spans 15 amino acids. Germline loops: CDR1 SGHTA, CDR2 FQGNSA. The CDR3 DNA reads as TGTGCCAGCAGCTTAAGGGGGGCGAGTACAGATACGCAGTATTTT. The encoded protein is CASSLRGASTDTQYF.

This chain uses TRBV29-1 with TRBJ2-7; no clear D gene. The CDR3 covers 11 residues. Germline V gene data show CDR1 as SQVTM and CDR2 as ANQGSEA. Trimming took off 4 bases at V and 1 base at J, with 5 bases between the two ends. In nucleotides, the CDR3 is TGCAGCGTTGGGAGTTCCTACGAGCAGTACTTC. Translating gives CSVGSSYEQYF.

This clonotype ranks as medium-sized (0.01 to 0.1%). V gene TRBV5-4 combines with J gene TRBJ1-1; D is uncertain. Trimming took off 7 bases at V and 2 bases at J, with 33 bases between the two ends. Germline CDR1 reads SGHNT; CDR2 reads YYREEE (reference sequence). The CDR3 contains 20 residues. CDR3 sequence (DNA): TGTGCCAGCTCTGTAATGACACGAAGAATGGGGTCATTCGGAAACACTGAAGCTTTCTTT. Protein product: CASSVMTRRMGSFGNTEAFF.

By share of the sample, this clonotype is medium-sized. The chain uses TRBV6-2 or TRBV6-3 and TRBJ2-2, with TRBD1 identical over 9 bases. After removal of 6 bases from V and 9 bases from J, the junction contained 8 bases not matched to a gene. The CDR3 totals 14 residues. Per germline, CDR1 MNHEY and CDR2 SVGEGT. The CDR3 DNA sequence: TGTGCCAGCAGCCCCACAGGGGGCTATAGGGAGCTGTTTTTT. Translating gives CASSPTGGYRELFF.

This clonotype was counted many times. V and J are TRBV7-2 and TRBJ1-5; 8 bases align to TRBD1. CDR1 SGHTA and CDR2 FQGNSA come from the germline V gene. The CDR3 is 13 residues long. After removal of 4 bases from V and 7 bases from J, the junction contained 3 bases not matched to a gene. This chain's CDR3 is CASSSYRGQPQHF. The CDR3 coding sequence is TGTGCCAGCAGCTCCTACAGGGGGCAGCCCCAGCATTTT.

This clonotype was seen repeatedly, ten times or more. The rearrangement joins TRBV7-2 to TRBJ1-3; TRBD1 might be the D (6 bases). The CDR3 has 16 residues. V lost 5 bases to trimming and J lost 3 bases, with 17 bases between them. CDR1 is SGHTA, CDR2 FQGNSA, per germline. The CDR3 region has the DNA TGTGCCAGCAGCCTTCACTTTGGACAGCTTGGAAACACCATATATTTT. Translation gives CASSLHFGQLGNTIYF.

The sample holds many counts of this clonotype. This sequence joins TRBV6-2 or TRBV6-3 and TRBJ1-6; no reliable D call. This CDR3 contains 12 residues. Germline V lookup: CDR1 MNHEY, CDR2 SVGEGT. V lost 8 bases and J 6 bases, leaving 8 bases between the germline ends. This CDR3 reads CASRTGNSPLHF. The CDR3 DNA sequence: TGTGCCAGCCGGACGGGTAATTCACCCCTCCACTTT.

This clonotype was picked up many times. The chain uses TRBV19 and TRBJ1-2; 7 bases fit TRBD1. CDR1 is LNHDA and CDR2 is SQIVND in the germline V gene (reference sequence). With 5 bases clipped from V and 4 bases from J, the junction kept 7 bases outside the gene matches. The CDR3 runs to 14 residues. The chain's CDR3 is CASSSTGTAYGYTF. As DNA, the CDR3 is TGTGCCAGTAGTTCCACCGGGACAGCCTATGGCTACACCTTC.

This clonotype is hyperexpanded (1% or more) by share. V gene TRBV6-5 combines with J gene TRBJ2-7; D is perhaps TRBD2 (7 bases). V was cut by 9 bases and J by 0 bases, with 15 bases left in between. This CDR3 contains 14 residues. Germline CDR1 is MNHEY and CDR2 is SVGAGI. This chain's CDR3 is CASSAGAFSYEQYF. Written as DNA, the CDR3 is TGTGCCAGTTCCGCGGGGGCCTTCTCCTACGAGCAGTACTTC.

The chain is built from TRBV7-3 and TRBJ2-2; D assignment may be TRBD1 or TRBD2 (5 bases each). Trimming pared 4 bases from V and 7 bases from J, leaving 16 bases between. Germline V lookup: CDR1 SGHTA, CDR2 FQGTGA. CDR3 length equals 15 residues. CDR3 residues: CASSSRRGQGGELFF. The CDR3 DNA is TGTGCCAGCAGCTCCCGGAGAGGGCAGGGCGGGGAGCTGTTTTTT.

This clonotype qualifies as medium-sized. The rearrangement joins TRBV4-2 to TRBJ1-4; no definite D call. The germline gives CDR1 LGHNA, CDR2 YNFKEQ. The CDR3 length is 15 residues. Between the trimmed V and J ends, which lost 3 bases and 4 bases, there was a span of 12 bases. The CDR3 loop is CASSHPGSNNEKLFF. The DNA for the CDR3 is TGTGCCAGCAGCCACCCCGGGAGCAATAATGAAAAACTGTTTTTT.

As for this clonotype: This clone may be a read error of a much larger clone one base away. The chain is built from TRBV20-1 and TRBJ2-5, with 7 positions matching TRBD2. In germline, CDR1 is DFQATT, CDR2 SNEGSKA (reference sequence). J was trimmed by 7 bases and V by 6 bases; bases with no gene match: 20. This CDR3 spans 16 amino acids. Here the CDR3 DNA reads TGCAGTGCCCTGCGCCGGGACTACGGTGGAGGAGGGACCCAGTACTTC. Amino acid sequence: CSALRRDYGGGGTQYF.

This clonotype was counted at least ten times. The chain has TRBV7-8 and TRBJ2-5, with D tentatively TRBD2 (6 bases). The CDR3 is 15 amino acids. The germline V gene has CDR1 SGHVS and CDR2 FQNEAQ. Trimming cost V 3 bases and J 1 base, with 12 bases left between them. CDR3 nucleotide sequence: TGTGCCAGCAGCTTCTTGGGAGGCAGCCAAGAGACCCAGTACTTC. It specifies CASSFLGGSQETQYF.

This clonotype was seen at least ten times. This chain uses TRBV2 with TRBJ2-2, with 8 positions matching TRBD2. CDR3 length: 14 residues. Germline loops: CDR1 SNHLY, CDR2 FYNNEI. V was pared by 7 bases and J by 5 bases, with 6 bases of the junction left unmatched. The CDR3: CASNRGGWTGELFF. In nucleotides, the CDR3 is TGTGCCAGCAATCGGGGGGGGTGGACCGGGGAGCTGTTTTTT. The full variable domain, with the rest looked up from reference TRBV2 and TRBJ2-2, is EPEVTQTPSHQVTQMGQEVILRCVPISNHLYFYWYRQILGQKVEFLVSFYNNEISEKSEIFDDQFSVERPDGSNFTLKIRSTKLEDSAMYFCASNRGGWTGELFFGEGSRLTVL.

This clonotype was counted a few times. V usage is TRBV20-1 and J usage is TRBJ1-5, with D tentatively TRBD1 (6 bases). The CDR3 has 15 residues. V was trimmed by 3 bases and J by 1 base, leaving 13 bases between them. In germline, CDR1 is DFQATT, CDR2 SNEGSKA (reference sequence). CDR3 sequence: CSASWGRGSNQPQHF. The CDR3 coding sequence is TGCAGTGCTAGTTGGGGCAGGGGAAGCAATCAGCCCCAGCATTTT.

Sample share makes this clonotype medium-sized. The chain has TRBV27 and TRBJ2-2; D is perhaps TRBD2 (6 bases). Deletions cut 6 bases from V and 4 bases from J, with 18 bases between. Germline V gene lookup returns CDR1 MNHEY and CDR2 SMNVEV (reference sequence). This CDR3 spans 16 amino acids. CDR3 sequence: CASSRVGTGLTGELFF. DNA of the CDR3: TGTGCCAGCAGCCGGGTCGGGACTGGGCTCACCGGGGAGCTGTTTTTT.

In this sample, this clonotype turned up a few times. V usage is TRBV6-4 and J usage is TRBJ2-5; D not certain. Per the germline V gene, CDR1 is MRHNA and CDR2 is SNTAGT. The CDR3 is 12 amino acids. The V gene lost 6 bases and the J gene lost 5 bases, with 10 bases spanning the gap. The CDR3 loop is CASRPNFETQYF. The CDR3 region has the DNA TGTGCCAGCAGGCCGAATTTCGAGACCCAGTACTTC.

This clonotype showed up many times. The gene calls are TRBV5-6 and TRBJ1-5, with D unresolved. The CDR3 is 16 amino acids. V lost 0 bases to trimming and J lost 0 bases, with 10 bases between them. Germline CDR1 SGHDT, CDR2 YYEEEE. The DNA for the CDR3 is TGTGCCAGCAGCTTGGGTGGAGGGTATAGCAATCAGCCCCAGCATTTT. Amino acids: CASSLGGGYSNQPQHF.